Listed below are T cell receptor beta chains from one sample, sequenced in a study of blood T cell repertoires in COVID-19. The table came from immunoSEQ multiplex PCR; TCRdb's copy has only in-frame clones and leaves some out. Counted here are fewer than 80,000 clones, roughly 77% occurring once; the ten biggest clones make up roughly 9.7%. Sequenced input: peripheral blood. The receptors were gathered from a human donor in a cohort sampled during active COVID-19. The CDR3 runs from the conserved cysteine through the conserved F or W. D genes are given only for firm matches. The size field is filled for only some rows; it gives once, few, many or a size class.

clone size	D gene	V gene	J gene	CDR3 protein	CDR3 DNA
-	-	TRBV6-5	TRBJ1-4	CASSYLGTNEKLFF	TGTGCCAGCAGTTACCTCGGTACTAATGAAAAACTGTTTTTT
-	-	TRBV7-2	TRBJ1-2	CASSSREGYGYTF	TGTGCCAGCAGCTCCAGGGAGGGCTATGGCTACACCTTC
-	TRBD2	TRBV5-5	TRBJ2-7	CASSTLAGAHEQYF	TGTGCCAGCAGCACCTTAGCGGGAGCTCACGAGCAGTACTTC
-	TRBD2	TRBV28	TRBJ2-1	CASREGLAGANEQFF	TGTGCCAGCAGAGAGGGACTAGCGGGTGCCAATGAGCAGTTCTTC
-	-	TRBV3-1/TRBV3-2	TRBJ2-1	CASSQGEGPYNEQFF	TGTGCCAGCAGCCAAGGAGAGGGCCCTTACAATGAGCAGTTCTTC
-	TRBD1	TRBV9	TRBJ1-2	CASSRDRGYGYTF	TGTGCCAGCAGCCGGGACAGGGGGTATGGCTACACCTTC
-	TRBD1	TRBV7-2	TRBJ1-6	CASSLPGQGNSPLHF	TGTGCCAGCAGTTTACCGGGACAGGGGAATTCACCCCTCCACTTT
-	-	TRBV6-5	TRBJ2-7	CAARGTSSYEQYF	TGTGCCGCCCGCGGGACGAGCTCCTACGAGCAGTACTTC
-	-	TRBV6-2/TRBV6-3	TRBJ2-5	CASSLQETQYF	TGTGCCAGCAGTCTCCAAGAGACCCAGTACTTC
-	TRBD1	TRBV7-2	TRBJ1-6	CASNRQGANSPLHF	TGTGCCAGCAACCGACAGGGGGCAAATTCACCCCTCCACTTT
few	-	TRBV7-2	TRBJ2-7	CASSPLTGYEQYF	TGTGCCAGCAGCCCCCTGACGGGGTACGAGCAGTACTTC